Listed below are T cell receptor beta chains from one sample, sequenced in a study of T cell changes during pregnancy in multiple sclerosis. Sequencing used immunoSEQ multiplex PCR; TCRdb keeps in-frame clones, though not all of them. The sample lists tens of thousands of clones, 85% to 95% seen once, with around 0.6% in the top ten. The sample was CD4+ T cells from peripheral blood mononuclear cells, taken in the second trimester of pregnancy. The source is a female donor with multiple sclerosis, enrolled in a pregnancy study. Each CDR3 is given with its conserved first and last residue. The order of the fields is V gene, clone size, D gene, J gene, CDR3 length, CDR3 DNA, CDR3 protein. The D gene is left open where the match is weak. Not all rows give a size; the values are once, few, many and, for expanded clones, a class.

v_gene: TRBV5-6; abundance: NA; d_gene: NA; j_gene: TRBJ2-7; len: 15; CDR3nt: TGTGCCAGCAGCTTGGTAGGAGGAGGAGAAGACGAGCAGTACTTC; CDR3aa: CASSLVGGGEDEQYF
v_gene: TRBV19; abundance: NA; d_gene: TRBD1; j_gene: TRBJ2-3; len: 14; CDR3nt: TGTGCCAGTAGTCGACAGGGTGGGGGAGATACGCAGTATTTT; CDR3aa: CASSRQGGGDTQYF
v_gene: TRBV7-2; abundance: NA; d_gene: NA; j_gene: TRBJ1-2; len: 15; CDR3nt: TGTGCCAGCAGCCCTTCAGGGAGGGAGGGCTATGGCTACACCTTC; CDR3aa: CASSPSGREGYGYTF
v_gene: TRBV5-4; abundance: NA; d_gene: TRBD1; j_gene: TRBJ1-3; len: 14; CDR3nt: TGTGCCAGCAGCATACAGGGGAGCGGAAACACCATATATTTT; CDR3aa: CASSIQGSGNTIYF
v_gene: TRBV6-6; abundance: few; d_gene: NA; j_gene: TRBJ1-2; len: 14; CDR3nt: TGTGCCAGCAGTTTACAGGGTAGGAACTATGGCTACACCTTC; CDR3aa: CASSLQGRNYGYTF
v_gene: TRBV2; abundance: NA; d_gene: TRBD1; j_gene: TRBJ1-3; len: 16; CDR3nt: TGTGCCAGCAGTGGGAGGACGACAGGGACTGGAAACACCATATATTTT; CDR3aa: CASSGRTTGTGNTIYF
v_gene: TRBV7-2; abundance: NA; d_gene: TRBD2; j_gene: TRBJ2-5; len: 19; CDR3nt: TGTGCCAGCAGCCGTAGAGTCCCTGGTCGGGGGGGGTGTCGGGAGACCCAGTACTTC; CDR3aa: CASSRRVPGRGGCRETQYF
v_gene: TRBV30; abundance: NA; d_gene: TRBD1; j_gene: TRBJ1-6; len: 14; CDR3nt: TGTGCCTGGTCTAGGGACAGTGATAATTCACCCCTCCACTTT; CDR3aa: CAWSRDSDNSPLHF
v_gene: TRBV28; abundance: NA; d_gene: TRBD1; j_gene: TRBJ1-5; len: 17; CDR3nt: TGTGCCAGCAGTCCCCACGGGGGACAGGGCAGAAATCAGCCCCAGCATTTT; CDR3aa: CASSPHGGQGRNQPQHF
v_gene: TRBV7-3; abundance: NA; d_gene: TRBD1; j_gene: TRBJ2-2; len: 15; CDR3nt: TGTGCCAGCAGCTCAGGGGGCGCGGGCACCGGGGAGCTGTTTTTT; CDR3aa: CASSSGGAGTGELFF
v_gene: TRBV11-2; abundance: NA; d_gene: NA; j_gene: TRBJ2-2; len: 15; CDR3nt: TGTGCCAGCAGCTGGGGCCGGGCCCACACCGGGGAGCTGTTTTTT; CDR3aa: CASSWGRAHTGELFF
v_gene: TRBV9; abundance: NA; d_gene: NA; j_gene: TRBJ2-1; len: 16; CDR3nt: TGTGCCAGCAGCGTAGCGGGGCTCCCCGGGGGAGATGAGCAGTTCTTC; CDR3aa: CASSVAGLPGGDEQFF
v_gene: TRBV18; abundance: NA; d_gene: TRBD1; j_gene: TRBJ1-1; len: 19; CDR3nt: TGTGCCAGCTCACCACGTGGGCGCGGGACAGGGAGGGTTGACACTGAAGCTTTCTTT; CDR3aa: CASSPRGRGTGRVDTEAFF
v_gene: TRBV27; abundance: once; d_gene: NA; j_gene: TRBJ1-4; len: 17; CDR3nt: TGTGCCAGCAGCCGCGGAGGGCGGTGGAGGACTAATGAAAAACTGTTTTTT; CDR3aa: CASSRGGRWRTNEKLFF
v_gene: TRBV19; abundance: NA; d_gene: NA; j_gene: TRBJ1-5; len: 16; CDR3nt: TGTGCCAGTAGTATTAGTGGCGACCCGCCGGGGCAGCCCCAGCATTTT; CDR3aa: CASSISGDPPGQPQHF
v_gene: TRBV11-2; abundance: once; d_gene: NA; j_gene: TRBJ1-3; len: 14; CDR3nt: TGTGCCAGCAGCTCTATACGATCTGGAAACACCATATATTTT; CDR3aa: CASSSIRSGNTIYF
v_gene: TRBV7-8; abundance: once; d_gene: TRBD1; j_gene: TRBJ1-1; len: 18; CDR3nt: TGTGCCAGCAGCCCCTTTGGGGGACAGTCTTCAGCCAACACTGAAGCTTTCTTT; CDR3aa: CASSPFGGQSSANTEAFF
v_gene: TRBV18; abundance: medium-sized; d_gene: NA; j_gene: TRBJ1-1; len: 13; CDR3nt: TGTGCCAGCTCACCCAGGGGTTACCCTGAAGCTTTCTTT; CDR3aa: CASSPRGYPEAFF
v_gene: TRBV7-3; abundance: NA; d_gene: NA; j_gene: TRBJ2-2; len: 13; CDR3nt: TGTGCCAGCAGCTTAAGGCCGACCGGGGAGCTGTTTTTT; CDR3aa: CASSLRPTGELFF
v_gene: TRBV6-5; abundance: NA; d_gene: TRBD1; j_gene: TRBJ2-7; len: 16; CDR3nt: TGTGCCAGCAGTTACCAGATGGGACAGGGGTATGGCGAGCAGTACTTC; CDR3aa: CASSYQMGQGYGEQYF
v_gene: TRBV2; abundance: NA; d_gene: NA; j_gene: TRBJ2-5; len: 13; CDR3nt: TGTGCCAGCAGTTCTAGCCGGCAAGAGACCCAGTACTTC; CDR3aa: CASSSSRQETQYF
v_gene: TRBV5-1; abundance: NA; d_gene: NA; j_gene: TRBJ1-4; len: 15; CDR3nt: TGCGCCAGCAGCTTGGCGCAGGGAACTAATGAAAAACTGTTTTTT; CDR3aa: CASSLAQGTNEKLFF
v_gene: TRBV7-9; abundance: once; d_gene: NA; j_gene: TRBJ2-1; len: 14; CDR3nt: TGTGCCAGCAGCTTAGAGTGGGGGGTTAATGAGCAGTTCTTC; CDR3aa: CASSLEWGVNEQFF
v_gene: TRBV7-2; abundance: NA; d_gene: NA; j_gene: TRBJ2-1; len: 14; CDR3nt: TGTGCCAGCAGCTTTATAGGGGGTCACAATGAGCAGTTCTTC; CDR3aa: CASSFIGGHNEQFF
v_gene: TRBV5-5; abundance: NA; d_gene: TRBD1; j_gene: TRBJ2-1; len: 12; CDR3nt: TGTGCCAGCCGACAGGGGACCAATGAGCAGTTCTTC; CDR3aa: CASRQGTNEQFF
v_gene: TRBV29-1; abundance: once; d_gene: NA; j_gene: TRBJ1-2; len: 13; CDR3nt: TGCAGCGCCGGAATGGGGGGTCTGAGGGGCTACACCTTC; CDR3aa: CSAGMGGLRGYTF
v_gene: TRBV5-1; abundance: NA; d_gene: NA; j_gene: TRBJ2-1; len: 12; CDR3nt: TGCGCCAGCAGCTTGGGAGTGAGTGAGCAGTTCTTC; CDR3aa: CASSLGVSEQFF
v_gene: TRBV4-3; abundance: NA; d_gene: NA; j_gene: TRBJ2-7; len: 16; CDR3nt: TGCGCCAGCAGCCAAGATCCGGTAGCGGCGCCCTACGAGCAGTACTTC; CDR3aa: CASSQDPVAAPYEQYF
v_gene: TRBV6-1; abundance: once; d_gene: NA; j_gene: TRBJ1-2; len: 12; CDR3nt: TGTGCCAGCAGTGGCGGTCGATATGGCTACACCTTC; CDR3aa: CASSGGRYGYTF
v_gene: TRBV27; abundance: NA; d_gene: TRBD1; j_gene: TRBJ2-7; len: 15; CDR3nt: TGTGCCAGCAGTACAAACAGGGGGCCCTCCTACGAGCAGTACTTC; CDR3aa: CASSTNRGPSYEQYF
v_gene: TRBV6-5; abundance: few; d_gene: NA; j_gene: TRBJ2-2; len: 15; CDR3nt: TGTGCCAGCAGACAACAGGGTCTCACGGCCGGGGAGCTGTTTTTT; CDR3aa: CASRQQGLTAGELFF
v_gene: TRBV6-5; abundance: NA; d_gene: NA; j_gene: TRBJ2-5; len: 13; CDR3nt: TGTGCCAGCAGCCCCAGGGATCCGCGGACCCAGTACTTC; CDR3aa: CASSPRDPRTQYF
v_gene: TRBV11-2; abundance: NA; d_gene: TRBD2; j_gene: TRBJ2-4; len: 14; CDR3nt: TGTGCCAGCAGCCCCCGGACTAGCGGGGGCATTCAGTACTTC; CDR3aa: CASSPRTSGGIQYF
v_gene: TRBV4-1; abundance: NA; d_gene: NA; j_gene: TRBJ1-6; len: 13; CDR3nt: TGCGCCAGCAGCCAAGTCCTAGCCCCGGCCCTCCACTTT; CDR3aa: CASSQVLAPALHF
v_gene: TRBV7-3; abundance: NA; d_gene: NA; j_gene: TRBJ1-6; len: 13; CDR3nt: TGTGCCAGCAGCTTAAGGGGGGGATCACCCCTCCACTTT; CDR3aa: CASSLRGGSPLHF
v_gene: TRBV10-3; abundance: NA; d_gene: TRBD1; j_gene: TRBJ1-2; len: 11; CDR3nt: TGTGCCATAGGAACAGGGGGCGGCTACACCTTC; CDR3aa: CAIGTGGGYTF
v_gene: TRBV9; abundance: NA; d_gene: TRBD2; j_gene: TRBJ2-3; len: 17; CDR3nt: TGTGCCAGCAGCCTAGAACGGAGCGGGGTCGGCACAGATACGCAGTATTTT; CDR3aa: CASSLERSGVGTDTQYF
v_gene: TRBV6-1; abundance: few; d_gene: NA; j_gene: TRBJ2-7; len: 10; CDR3nt: TGTGCCAGCTCTTCCCGACCGGGATTTTTC; CDR3aa: CASSSRPGFF
v_gene: TRBV7-3; abundance: NA; d_gene: TRBD2; j_gene: TRBJ2-3; len: 18; CDR3nt: TGTGCCAGCAGAATAGGGACTAGCGGGGGGAATAGCACAGATACGCAGTATTTT; CDR3aa: CASRIGTSGGNSTDTQYF
v_gene: TRBV6-5; abundance: few; d_gene: TRBD2; j_gene: TRBJ2-3; len: 15; CDR3nt: TGTGCCAGCAGTTACGTTGCGGGGGGCCCCTGGGCGCAGTATTTT; CDR3aa: CASSYVAGGPWAQYF
v_gene: TRBV19; abundance: NA; d_gene: TRBD1; j_gene: TRBJ1-6; len: 17; CDR3nt: TGTGCCAGTACAGACAGGGGGATGAGCTCCTATAATTCACCCCTCCACTTT; CDR3aa: CASTDRGMSSYNSPLHF
v_gene: TRBV7-3; abundance: NA; d_gene: NA; j_gene: TRBJ1-1; len: 13; CDR3nt: TGTGCCAGCAGCCCCACAGGGTTCACTGAAGCTTTCTTT; CDR3aa: CASSPTGFTEAFF
v_gene: TRBV6-5; abundance: NA; d_gene: TRBD1; j_gene: TRBJ2-7; len: 15; CDR3nt: TGTGCCAGCAGTTCGGGACAGGCGGGCTCCTACGAGCAGTACTTC; CDR3aa: CASSSGQAGSYEQYF
v_gene: TRBV14; abundance: NA; d_gene: TRBD1; j_gene: TRBJ2-6; len: 18; CDR3nt: TGTGCCAGCAGCCATTGGGACAGGGGTACTTCTGGGGCCAACGTCCTGACTTTC; CDR3aa: CASSHWDRGTSGANVLTF
v_gene: TRBV27; abundance: NA; d_gene: NA; j_gene: TRBJ2-7; len: 15; CDR3nt: TGTGCCAGCAAAAACCGGGCCCCGGAGGGTTACGAGCAGTACTTC; CDR3aa: CASKNRAPEGYEQYF